The entry that follows covers one TCR beta chain sequence. This record belongs to a study of T-cell reconstitution after alpha-beta-depleted transplantation in children. A library of TCRbeta sequences, prepared with unique molecular identifiers, was generated. MiXCR was run by TCRdb on the PCR reads, yielding one entry per CDR3 protein. There are 380,000 or so distinct CDR3 sequences in the sample; 10% to 15% occur only once, and around 4.5% lies in the top ten. J lost 4 bases, V lost 11 bases, and 20 bases had no gene match. This CDR3 is built from 19 residues. The chain joins TRBV12-3 or TRBV12-4 to TRBJ2-2; 12 bases align to TRBD2. The input for sequencing was PBMCs, taken from the stem cell graft. This sequence originates from a human donor who donated a stem cell graft to a child with Fanconi anemia. The DNA for the CDR3 is TGTGCCTTCAGTTTACGCCCACTACTAGCGGGGGGCGGCACCGGGGAGCTGTTTTTT. Translating it yields CAFSLRPLLAGGGTGELFF.